Listed below are T cell receptor beta chains from one sample, sequenced in a study of graft-versus-host responses after intestinal transplantation. No antigen is known for these receptors. Clones were sequenced by immunoSEQ multiplex PCR, and TCRdb holds only the in-frame ones, with some missing. The data hold around 120,000 clones, with approximately 95% observed a single time. The sample was unstimulated CD8+ T cells sorted from spleen or lymph node cells, taken before intestinal transplant. These receptors were collected from a human donor who received an intestinal transplant. Each CDR3 is given without its conserved first and last residue. The order of the fields is V gene, J gene, CDR3 protein.

TRBV5-6	TRBJ2-2	ASSLFRAGPNTGELF
TRBV27	TRBJ2-1	ASSAVAGALYEQF
TRBV4-1	TRBJ1-6	ASSLRQGENSPLH
TRBV9	TRBJ1-2	ASSVTHAHGYT
TRBV28	TRBJ2-7	ASSLWAGEKGEQY
TRBV5-3	TRBJ2-7	ARSLVFRVRDSSYEQY
TRBV4-3	TRBJ2-7	ASSQDGGTYEQY
TRBV28	TRBJ1-1	ASSLGRGTEAF
TRBV9	TRBJ2-1	ASSSLGENAKRDDYNEQF
TRBV9	TRBJ2-1	ASSLAMTGGMSYNEQF
TRBV28	TRBJ2-7	ASSPLTYEQY
TRBV2	TRBJ2-1	ASKAGPSYNEQF
TRBV11-2	TRBJ2-7	ASSPHSEY
TRBV7-8	TRBJ1-1	ASSSGTRYEAF
TRBV20-1	TRBJ2-7	SSGQGGEQY
TRBV19	TRBJ1-5	ASSPGQGGSQPQH
TRBV9	TRBJ1-1	ASSATGTNTEAF
TRBV12-5	TRBJ2-2	ASGLALSGTGATGELF
TRBV9	TRBJ2-6	ASSVARSGANVLT
TRBV11-2	TRBJ1-3	ASSLEGNTIY
TRBV9	TRBJ2-3	ASSVGFETSGSTDTQY
TRBV4-1	TRBJ2-5	ASSQYRGGFQETQY
TRBV5-4	TRBJ2-7	ASSLEGTLSSYEQY
TRBV4-2	TRBJ2-7	ASSQEVSYEQY
TRBV30	TRBJ1-1	AWYNTEAF
TRBV18	TRBJ2-7	ASSPPYRYLYEQY